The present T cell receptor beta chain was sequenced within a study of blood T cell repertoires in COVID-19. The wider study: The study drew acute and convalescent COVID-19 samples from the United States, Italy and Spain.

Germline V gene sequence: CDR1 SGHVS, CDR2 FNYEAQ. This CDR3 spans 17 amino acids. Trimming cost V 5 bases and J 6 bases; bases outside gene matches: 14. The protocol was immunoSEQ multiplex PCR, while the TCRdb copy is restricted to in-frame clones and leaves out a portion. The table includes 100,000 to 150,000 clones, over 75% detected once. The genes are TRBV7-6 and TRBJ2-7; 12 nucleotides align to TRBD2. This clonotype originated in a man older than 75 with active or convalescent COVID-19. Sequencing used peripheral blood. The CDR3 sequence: CASSPRLAGVDTSEQYF. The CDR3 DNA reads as TGTGCCAGCAGCCCGAGACTAGCGGGAGTTGATACCTCCGAGCAGTACTTC.